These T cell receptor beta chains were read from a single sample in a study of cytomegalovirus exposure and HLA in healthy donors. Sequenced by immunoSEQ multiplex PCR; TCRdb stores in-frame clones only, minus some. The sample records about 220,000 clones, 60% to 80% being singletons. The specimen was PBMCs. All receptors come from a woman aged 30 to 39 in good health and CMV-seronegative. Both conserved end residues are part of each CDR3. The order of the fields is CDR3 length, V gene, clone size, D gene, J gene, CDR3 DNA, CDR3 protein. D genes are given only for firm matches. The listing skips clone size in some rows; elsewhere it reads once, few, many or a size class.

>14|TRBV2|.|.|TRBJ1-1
TGTGCCAGCAGGGAGACAGGAGTCAACACTGAAGCTTTCTTT
CASRETGVNTEAFF
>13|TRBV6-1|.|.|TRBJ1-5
TGTGCCAGCAGTGTTGGAGGGACTCAGCCCCAGCATTTT
CASSVGGTQPQHF
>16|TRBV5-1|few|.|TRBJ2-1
TGCGCCAGCAGCTTGGTCGTATCGTCTAGTGCGGCTGAGCAGTTCTTC
CASSLVVSSSAAEQFF
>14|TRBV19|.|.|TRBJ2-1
TGTGCCAGTAGTATCGGGGGTTACGACAATGAGCAGTTCTTC
CASSIGGYDNEQFF
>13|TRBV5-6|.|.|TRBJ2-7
TGTGCCAGCAGCCCGGGACTCTCCTACGAGCAGTACTTC
CASSPGLSYEQYF
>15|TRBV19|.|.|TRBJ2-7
TGTGCCAGTAGTAGGGAGTCGGGAGCGTCCTACGAGCAGTACTTC
CASSRESGASYEQYF
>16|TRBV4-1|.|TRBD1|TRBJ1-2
TGCGCCAGCAGCCTAATCGGACAGGGAGCGAACTATGGCTACACCTTC
CASSLIGQGANYGYTF
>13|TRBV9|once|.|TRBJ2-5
TGTGCCAGCAGCGTAGCAGGGCAAGAGACCCAGTACTTC
CASSVAGQETQYF
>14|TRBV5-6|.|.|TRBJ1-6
TGTGCCAGCAGCTTGCCAGGGACAAATTCACCCCTCCACTTT
CASSLPGTNSPLHF
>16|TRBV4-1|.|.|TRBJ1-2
TGCGCCAGCAGCCAAGTTCTCACAGCCCTTTTCTATGGCTACACCTTC
CASSQVLTALFYGYTF
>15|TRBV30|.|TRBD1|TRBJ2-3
TGTGCCTGGGACAGGGGGCTACGGGGCACAGATACGCAGTATTTT
CAWDRGLRGTDTQYF
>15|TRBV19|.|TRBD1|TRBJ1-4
TGTGCCAGTAGTACCGGTCGACAGGGGAATGAAAAACTGTTTTTT
CASSTGRQGNEKLFF
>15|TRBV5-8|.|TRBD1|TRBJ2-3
TGTGCCAGCAGCTCCGGGACAGGGGTAGGAGATACGCAGTATTTT
CASSSGTGVGDTQYF
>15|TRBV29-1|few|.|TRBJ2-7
TGCAGCGTTGGAGAGAGGAGGGTGAGGACGCAGGAGCAGTACTTC
CSVGERRVRTQEQYF
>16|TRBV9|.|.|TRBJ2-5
TGTGCCAGCAGCACCACACCCGGGGGTACTCAAGAGACCCAGTACTTC
CASSTTPGGTQETQYF
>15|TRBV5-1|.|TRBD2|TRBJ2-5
TGCGCCAGCAGCTCATTAGCGGGCCTTAGAGAGACCCAGTACTTC
CASSSLAGLRETQYF
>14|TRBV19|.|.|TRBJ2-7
TGTGCCAGTAGTATAGGTTACAGTTCCTACGAGCAGTACTTC
CASSIGYSSYEQYF
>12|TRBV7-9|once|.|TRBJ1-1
TGTTCCAGCAGCTTGAGGGAGACAGAAGCTTTCTTT
CSSSLRETEAFF
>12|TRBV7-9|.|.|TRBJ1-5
TGTTCCAGCAGACAGGACGGTCAGCCCCAGCATTTT
CSSRQDGQPQHF
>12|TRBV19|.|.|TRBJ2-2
TGTGCCAGTAATCTTCGCACCGGGGAGCTGTTTTTT
CASNLRTGELFF
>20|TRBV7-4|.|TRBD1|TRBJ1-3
TGTGCCAGCAGCTTAGCAAGCAAGAGGACAGGCCGTCTGTTGGGGAACACCATATATTTT
CASSLASKRTGRLLGNTIYF
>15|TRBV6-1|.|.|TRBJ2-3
TGTGCCAGCAGTGAACAAAGGCGGCCTAGAGATACGCAGTATTTT
CASSEQRRPRDTQYF
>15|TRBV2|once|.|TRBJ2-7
TGTGCCAGCAGTGAACTAGCATCTCGTTCCTACGAGCAGTACTTC
CASSELASRSYEQYF
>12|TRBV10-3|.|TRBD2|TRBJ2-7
TGTGCCATCAGTGCGGGGGGGCGGGAGCAGTACTTC
CAISAGGREQYF
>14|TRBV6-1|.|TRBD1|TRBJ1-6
TGTGCCAGCGGGGGAGGACAGGGCGGCTCACCCCTCCACTTT
CASGGGQGGSPLHF
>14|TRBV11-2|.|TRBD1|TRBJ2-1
TGTGCCAGCAGCCGGGACAGGGGGCAGAATGAGCAGTTCTTC
CASSRDRGQNEQFF
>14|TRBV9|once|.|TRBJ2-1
TGTGCCAGCAGCGAGAGGGTAGCATCGAATGAGCAGTTCTTC
CASSERVASNEQFF
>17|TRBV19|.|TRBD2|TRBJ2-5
TGTGCCAGTAGTATAATGGCTAGCGGGGCTCTCATGGGGACCCAGTACTTC
CASSIMASGALMGTQYF
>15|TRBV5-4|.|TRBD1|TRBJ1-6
TGTGCCAGCAGCTTGGGACAGGGGGGGAATTCACCCCTCCACTTT
CASSLGQGGNSPLHF
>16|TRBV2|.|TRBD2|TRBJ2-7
TGTGCCAGCAGTGGGGGGGAAGCGGGAGCCCCCTACGAGCAGTACTTC
CASSGGEAGAPYEQYF
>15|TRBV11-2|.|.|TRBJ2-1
TGTGCCAGCAGCCCTATCGGGAGATTGGACAATGAGCAGTTCTTC
CASSPIGRLDNEQFF
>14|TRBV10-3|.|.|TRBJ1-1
TGTGCCATCAGTGAGCCAGGAGGCAGAGTTAGTGCTTTCTTT
CAISEPGGRVSAFF
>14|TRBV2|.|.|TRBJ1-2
TGTGCCAGCCGTGAGTCCAGGGGTGTATATGGCTACACCTTC
CASRESRGVYGYTF
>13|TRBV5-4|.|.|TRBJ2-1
TGTGCCAGCAGCACCCTAGTGGGTAATGAGCAGTTCTTC
CASSTLVGNEQFF
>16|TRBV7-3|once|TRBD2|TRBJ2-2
TGTGCCAGCAGCGCGGGACTAGCGGGGGGCACCGGGGAGCTGTTTTTT
CASSAGLAGGTGELFF
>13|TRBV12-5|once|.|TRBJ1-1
TGTGCTAGTGGGGTACTAGCGAACACTGAAGCTTTCTTT
CASGVLANTEAFF
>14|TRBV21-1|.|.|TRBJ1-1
TGTGCCAGCAGTGGAAGGACAGGGAGTACTGAAGCTTTCTTT
CASSGRTGSTEAFF
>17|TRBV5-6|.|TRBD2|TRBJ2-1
TGTGCCAGCGGACGACTAGCGGGAGGGTCAGCCTACAATGAGCAGTTCTTC
CASGRLAGGSAYNEQFF
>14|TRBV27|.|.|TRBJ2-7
TGTGCCAGCAGTTTCAGGGCCCCCTACGACGAGCAGTACTTC
CASSFRAPYDEQYF
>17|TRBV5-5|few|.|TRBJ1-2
TGTGCCAGCAGCTTGGGTCTTTTCGGCTCTCTCGGGTATGGCTACACCTTC
CASSLGLFGSLGYGYTF
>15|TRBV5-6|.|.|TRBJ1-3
TGTGCCAGCAGCTTGTTAGATCTCTCTGGAAACACCATATATTTT
CASSLLDLSGNTIYF
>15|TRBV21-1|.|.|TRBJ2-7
TGTGCCAGCTGGGCCACTAGCGGGAGACTCACCGAGCAGTACTTC
CASWATSGRLTEQYF
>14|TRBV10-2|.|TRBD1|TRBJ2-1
TGCGCCAGCAGGGGGGACAGCTCCTACAATGAGCAGTTCTTC
CASRGDSSYNEQFF
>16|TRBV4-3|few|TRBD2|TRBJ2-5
TGCGCCAGCAGCCAAGGGACTAGCGCATGGGAAGAGACCCAGTACTTC
CASSQGTSAWEETQYF
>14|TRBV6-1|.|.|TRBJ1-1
TGTGCCAGCAGTGACTTACAGGGCTGGACTGAAGCTTTCTTT
CASSDLQGWTEAFF
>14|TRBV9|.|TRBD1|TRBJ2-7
TGTGCCAGCAGCGTGAGATGGACAGGGGACGAGCAGTACTTC
CASSVRWTGDEQYF
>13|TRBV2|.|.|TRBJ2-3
TGTGCCAGCGGACTGCTTAGCACAGATACGCAGTATTTT
CASGLLSTDTQYF
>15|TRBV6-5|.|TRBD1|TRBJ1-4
TGTGCCAGCAGACGGGGACAGGGGTTAGGGGAAAAACTGTTTTTT
CASRRGQGLGEKLFF